Listed here are 32 T cell receptor beta chains from one sample, sequenced in a study of cytomegalovirus exposure and HLA in healthy donors. Primers included in the PCR were 60 Vbeta and 13 Jbeta primers. Sequenced by immunoSEQ multiplex PCR; TCRdb stores in-frame clones only, minus some. There are 150,000 or so clones in the sample; just over 70% occur only once, and around 2.3% lies in the top ten. The material sequenced was PBMCs. Receptor source: a human donor in good health.

The rearrangement links TRBV5-1 to TRBJ1-5; no definite D call. This CDR3 is built from 17 residues. V was pared by 4 bases and J by 0 bases, with 17 bases between. Per germline, CDR1 SGHRS and CDR2 YFSETQ. CDR3 DNA sequence: TGCGCCAGCAGCCTTGATGGAGGGCCCTATAGCAATCAGCCCCAGCATTTT. This translates into CASSLDGGPYSNQPQHF.

The V call is TRBV15, the J call TRBJ2-3; D uncertain. CDR3 size: 14 residues. V lost 6 bases and J lost 0, with 10 bases in between. Germline V gene lookup returns CDR1 LNHNV and CDR2 YYDKDF (reference sequence). The CDR3 sequence is CATRPGSSTDTQYF. The DNA for the CDR3 is TGTGCCACCAGGCCCGGGTCAAGCACAGATACGCAGTATTTT.

This chain joins TRBV27 and TRBJ2-3; tentatively, D is TRBD1 (6 bases). CDR3 length equals 18 residues. Trimming cost V 0 bases and J 0 bases, with 16 bases left between them. CDR1 and CDR2 from the germline V gene are MNHEY and SMNVEV (reference sequence). The CDR3 DNA follows: TGTGCCAGCAGTTTATCAGCCGGGACACAGGTTAGCACAGATACGCAGTATTTT. This gives the protein CASSLSAGTQVSTDTQYF.

This clone was detected only a few times. The J gene is TRBJ2-7, the V gene TRBV5-5; 13 positions agree with TRBD2. With 4 bases clipped from V and 0 bases from J, the junction kept 10 bases outside the gene matches. CDR3 length: 18 amino acids. Germline CDR1 SGHKS, CDR2 YYEKEE (reference sequence). CDR3 sequence reads: CASSRGLAGRGSSYEQYF. CDR3 sequence (DNA): TGTGCCAGCAGCCGGGGACTAGCGGGGAGGGGGAGCTCCTACGAGCAGTACTTC.

This clone occurred a few times. V usage is TRBV6-5 and J usage is TRBJ1-1; no reliable D call. Germline CDR1 reads MNHEY; CDR2 reads SVGAGI. The V gene lost 4 bases and the J gene lost 0 bases, with 6 bases spanning the gap. The length of the CDR3 is 13 residues. The DNA of the CDR3 is TGTGCCAGCAGTTCACAGCTGAACACTGAAGCTTTCTTT. Protein: CASSSQLNTEAFF.

The chain recombines TRBV6-5 with TRBJ1-5, with D perhaps matching TRBD1 (6 bases). The CDR3 covers 13 residues. Trimming removed 5 bases from V and 6 bases from J, with 11 bases in between. The V gene's germline CDR1 is MNHEY and CDR2 SVGAGI. The CDR3 protein is CASSGDRTQPQHF. The CDR3 nucleotides are TGTGCCAGCAGTGGAGACAGGACTCAGCCCCAGCATTTT.

This chain connects TRBV19 to TRBJ2-7; 10 bases map to TRBD2. Germline V gene lookup returns CDR1 LNHDA and CDR2 SQIVND (reference sequence). The CDR3 has 16 amino acids. V lost 5 bases to trimming and J lost 1 base; unmatched junction nucleotides: 8. The CDR3 coding sequence is TGTGCCAGTAGTGTCACTAGCGGGGAAGGGTCCTACGAGCAGTACTTC. Translation: CASSVTSGEGSYEQYF. The variable domain in full, with the rest retrieved from reference TRBV19 and TRBJ2-7, is DGGITQSPKYLFRKEGQNVTLSCEQNLNHDAMYWYRQDPGQGLRLIYYSQIVNDFQKGDIAEGYSVSREKKESFPLTVTSAQKNPTAFYLCASSVTSGEGSYEQYFGPGTRLTVT.

The V gene is TRBV4-1, the J gene TRBJ2-1; 11 nucleotides line up with TRBD2. J was trimmed by 6 bases and V by 3 bases; bases with no gene match: 7. CDR1 MGHRA and CDR2 YSYEKL come from the germline V gene. The CDR3 has 16 residues. The CDR3 nucleotides are TGCGCCAGCAGCCATCCCCTAGCGGGGGGCCTCAATGAGCAGTTCTTC. Protein product: CASSHPLAGGLNEQFF.

J is TRBJ2-5 and V is TRBV15, with a possible D match to TRBD2 (7 bases). Germline V gene lookup returns CDR1 LNHNV and CDR2 YYDKDF (reference sequence). This CDR3 region has 16 residues. V was clipped by 5 bases and J by 5 bases, with 21 bases between them. DNA of the CDR3: TGTGCCACCAGCCGAGGGGGAGGGAGGGGCCGGGAGACCCAGTACTTC. Translating it yields CATSRGGGRGRETQYF.

The chain uses TRBV7-2 and TRBJ2-3; 8 positions agree with TRBD2. Germline assignment: CDR1 SGHTA and CDR2 FQGNSA. Trimming removed 0 bases from V and 4 bases from J; junction bases left unmatched: 3. The CDR3 covers 15 residues. In DNA, the CDR3 is TGTGCCAGCAGCTTAGCAGCTAGCGGGCCAGATACGCAGTATTTT. Its translation is CASSLAASGPDTQYF.

The chain recombines TRBV2 with TRBJ2-3; TRBD1 matches at 8 bases. With V trimmed by 0 bases and J by 3 bases, 8 bases remained unmatched. Germline CDR1 is SNHLY and CDR2 is FYNNEI. The length of the CDR3 is 17 residues. CDR3 coding DNA: TGTGCCAGCAGTGAAGCCCCCGGACAGGGTGCAACAGATACGCAGTATTTT. Residues: CASSEAPGQGATDTQYF.

This clone was recorded only once. J is TRBJ2-3 and V is TRBV6-6, with D possibly TRBD1 on 6 matching bases. The CDR3 consists of 16 residues. Germline CDR1 reads MNHNY; CDR2 reads SVGAGI (reference sequence). V lost 2 bases and J lost 3, with 15 bases in between. In DNA form, the CDR3 reads TGTGCCAGCAGTTACGGCCTCACAGGGACGACAGATACGCAGTATTTT. This codes for CASSYGLTGTTDTQYF.

V usage is TRBV7-9 and J usage is TRBJ1-1; 9 bases line up with TRBD1. The germline CDR1 and CDR2 sequences are SEHNR and FQNEAQ (reference sequence). The CDR3 runs 15 residues. V gave up 4 bases and J gave up 5 bases; unmatched junction bases: 8. CDR3 residues: CASSSSTGGKTEAFF. The CDR3 bases are TGTGCCAGCAGCTCCTCGACAGGGGGTAAAACTGAAGCTTTCTTT.

This chain uses TRBV7-2 with TRBJ1-1, with 7 bases that match TRBD1. Losses at the gene ends were 4 bases for V and 1 base for J; bases not matched to a gene: 3. CDR1 SGHTA and CDR2 FQGNSA come from the germline V gene. The CDR3 contains 14 residues. In nucleotides, the CDR3 is TGTGCCAGCAGCTCGGGACAGCAGAACACTGAAGCTTTCTTT. Amino acids: CASSSGQQNTEAFF.

This clone was seen just once. The chain has TRBV29-1 and TRBJ1-2; a possible D gene is TRBD1 (5 bases). Trimming pared 2 bases from V and 4 bases from J, leaving 11 bases between. This CDR3 contains 13 residues. In germline, CDR1 is SQVTM, CDR2 ANQGSEA. CDR3 residues: CSVEPTASYGYTF. The CDR3 bases are TGCAGCGTTGAACCGACAGCCTCCTATGGCTACACCTTC. Full variable domain (outside the CDR3, taken from reference TRBV29-1 and TRBJ1-2): SAVISQKPSRDICQRGTSLTIQCQVDSQVTMMFWYRQQPGQSLTLIATANQGSEATYESGFVIDKFPISRPNLTFSTLTVSNMSPEDSSIYLCSVEPTASYGYTFGSGTRLTVV.

This clone was observed a single time. Here the CDR3 reads CASTFSGKNEQYF. Here the CDR3 DNA reads TGTGCCAGCACTTTTTCAGGGAAGAACGAGCAGTACTTC. This chain connects TRBV27 to TRBJ2-7, with D tentatively TRBD1 (5 bases). The V gene's germline CDR1 is MNHEY and CDR2 SMNVEV (reference sequence). The CDR3 sequence is 13 residues long. V was shortened by 7 bases and J by 5 bases, with 15 bases between the two germline ends.

The V call is TRBV7-9, the J call TRBJ1-2; 7 positions agree with TRBD1. CDR1 is SEHNR and CDR2 is FQNEAQ in the germline V gene (reference sequence). With 5 bases clipped from V and 2 bases from J, the junction kept 11 bases outside the gene matches. The CDR3 is made up of 16 amino acids. CDR3 nucleotide sequence: TGTGCCAGCAGCCCAAGGACGGGACAGATAAACTATGGCTACACCTTC. This gives the protein CASSPRTGQINYGYTF.

Remarks on this clone: Compared with germline, one end of the junction differs, possibly owing to a read error. This chain uses TRBV6-1 with TRBJ1-4, with D unclear. The CDR3 has 13 residues. CDR1 and CDR2 (germline): MNHNS, SASEGT. This CDR3 is CASSEDSESRALF. The DNA for the CDR3 is TGTGCCAGCAGTGAAGACAGTGAGTCGAGGGCCTTGTTC.

V gene TRBV11-2 combines with J gene TRBJ2-5; no clear D. CDR3 size: 14 residues. V lost 3 bases and J 7 bases, leaving 15 bases between the germline ends. Germline V gene lookup returns CDR1 SGHAT and CDR2 FQNNGV. In DNA, the CDR3 is TGTGCCAGCAGCTTGTCTGCCTACACGGGGACCCAGTACTTC. Amino acids: CASSLSAYTGTQYF.

CDR3 nucleotides: TGTGCCAGCAGCCCCCCTCGGCCGGCCGCTAGTCTCGAGCAGTACTTC. It yields the protein CASSPPRPAASLEQYF. V usage is TRBV7-9 and J usage is TRBJ2-7; D gene ambiguous. Trimming took off 5 bases at V and 6 bases at J, with 23 bases between the two ends. Germline lookup yields CDR1 SEHNR and CDR2 FQNEAQ (reference sequence). There are 16 residues in the CDR3.

J is TRBJ2-7 and V is TRBV19, with 12 bases fitting TRBD2. CDR1 and CDR2 (germline): LNHDA, SQIVND (reference sequence). This CDR3 is 14 amino acids long. V was clipped by 4 bases and J by 7 bases; unmatched bases: 5. The CDR3 sequence is CASSTSGGASEQYF. In DNA, the CDR3 is TGTGCCAGTAGTACTAGCGGGGGGGCCTCTGAGCAGTACTTC.

The rearrangement links TRBV6-5 to TRBJ1-5; no firm D call. The CDR3 is 15 amino acids. Germline CDR1 is MNHEY and CDR2 is SVGAGI. V dropped 5 bases and J dropped 0 bases, with 11 bases sitting between them. CDR3 bases: TGTGCCAGCAGTAGGACTGCCCATAGCAATCAGCCCCAGCATTTT. It codes for CASSRTAHSNQPQHF.

V usage is TRBV5-1 and J usage is TRBJ1-1; D not certain. Per the germline V gene, CDR1 is SGHRS and CDR2 is YFSETQ. The V end was cut by 0 bases, the J end by 3 bases, with 6 bases between. This CDR3 region has 13 residues. CDR3 in amino acids: CASSLVSDTEAFF. CDR3 in DNA: TGCGCCAGCAGCTTGGTCTCGGACACTGAAGCTTTCTTT.

The chain employs TRBV7-2 and TRBJ2-2; D uncertain. Deletions cut 3 bases from V and 5 bases from J, with 13 bases between. This CDR3 has 15 residues. Germline assignment: CDR1 SGHTA and CDR2 FQGNSA. The CDR3 is CASSLLMGVTGELFF. The CDR3 DNA reads as TGTGCCAGCAGCTTGCTCATGGGCGTAACCGGGGAGCTGTTTTTT.

This chain uses TRBV12-5 with TRBJ2-1; D is possibly TRBD2 (6 bases). Germline-derived CDR1 and CDR2 are LGHNT and FRNRAP. This CDR3 has 14 amino acids. Trimming left V 4 bases short and J 7 bases short, with 14 bases between. CDR3 in amino acids: CASGWRDSGNEQFF. The CDR3 nucleotides are TGTGCTAGTGGTTGGAGGGACTCGGGTAATGAGCAGTTCTTC.

The chain couples TRBV19 to TRBJ1-1, with 9 bases that match TRBD1. The CDR3 runs to 16 residues. Germline V gene data show CDR1 as LNHDA and CDR2 as SQIVND (reference sequence). V gave up 5 bases and J gave up 0 bases; unmatched junction bases: 7. CDR3 residues: CASSLQQGALNTEAFF. The CDR3, as DNA: TGTGCCAGTAGTCTCCAACAGGGGGCTTTGAACACTGAAGCTTTCTTT.

The chain joins TRBV5-6 to TRBJ2-1; 10 nucleotides agree with TRBD2. Trimming cost V 0 bases and J 3 bases; bases outside gene matches: 3. CDR1 is SGHDT, CDR2 YYEEEE, per germline. The CDR3 is made up of 16 amino acids. CDR3 loop: CASSLVQRGGYNEQFF. The CDR3 DNA is TGTGCCAGCAGCTTGGTGCAGCGGGGGGGCTACAATGAGCAGTTCTTC.

The J gene is TRBJ1-6, the V gene TRBV10-3, with 7 bases that match TRBD1. CDR3 length: 14 residues. The V and J ends lost 6 bases and 7 bases, in that order; junction bases with no gene match: 6. Germline CDR1 reads ENHRY; CDR2 reads SYGVKD. The CDR3 DNA reads as TGTGCCATCAGAGCCGGGACAGAGAATTCACCCCTCCACTTT. This sequence encodes CAIRAGTENSPLHF.

This clone was detected once. For the CDR3, the DNA is TGCAGTGGAAGAGGGCAGCCCCAGCATTTT. This sequence encodes CSGRGQPQHF. This chain uses TRBV20-1 with TRBJ1-5; D is ambiguous. CDR1 is DFQATT and CDR2 is SNEGSKA in the germline V gene (reference sequence). The CDR3 extends over 10 amino acids. Trimming left V 7 bases short and J 7 bases short, with 8 bases between.

This chain links TRBV6-6 with TRBJ2-5, with TRBD2 as a possible D gene (5 bases). Germline assignment: CDR1 MNHNY and CDR2 SVGAGI (reference sequence). V lost 4 bases to trimming and J lost 5 bases, with 11 bases between them. The CDR3 has 13 amino acids. The CDR3 reads CASSSSPMETQYF. As DNA, the CDR3 is TGTGCCAGCAGTTCTAGCCCAATGGAGACCCAGTACTTC.

The chain recombines TRBV7-8 with TRBJ1-1, with a possible D match to TRBD1 (5 bases). With 0 bases removed from V and 4 bases from J, the gap between germline ends came to 12 bases. CDR3 size: 15 residues. CDR1 is SGHVS, CDR2 FQNEAQ, per germline. The CDR3 reads CASSLAQGGVTEAFF. The CDR3 region has the DNA TGTGCCAGCAGCTTAGCCCAGGGAGGGGTCACTGAAGCTTTCTTT.

The chain employs TRBV19 and TRBJ2-2; TRBD1 might be the D (5 bases). Trimming left V 6 bases short and J 6 bases short, with 17 bases between. CDR1 and CDR2 from the germline V gene are LNHDA and SQIVND (reference sequence). CDR3 length: 15 residues. In DNA, the CDR3 is TGTGCCAGTAGGATCCAGGGTAGAGAGGCCGGGGAGCTGTTTTTT. Its protein is CASRIQGREAGELFF. The whole variable domain, remainder taken from reference TRBV19 and TRBJ2-2, is DGGITQSPKYLFRKEGQNVTLSCEQNLNHDAMYWYRQDPGQGLRLIYYSQIVNDFQKGDIAEGYSVSREKKESFPLTVTSAQKNPTAFYLCASRIQGREAGELFFGEGSRLTVL.